A single sample is the source of the 21 T cell receptor beta chains below, sequenced in a study of regulatory T cells. Amplification used 52 TRBV primers and 13 TRBJ primers. Sequencing was performed with immunoSEQ multiplex PCR; in TCRdb, only in-frame clones are kept and a portion is missing. Here the sample spans about 35,000 clones, 75% to 90% being singletons. General study points: In CD3G-deficient patients, conventional CD4+ T cells were enriched for hydrophobic CDR3 residues at positions 6 and 7.

For these TCRs, the target antigens are not known. The sequencing input was conventional CD4+ T cells sorted from blood. Receptor source: a person between 18 and 35 years old with CD3G deficiency.

In DNA, the CDR3 is TGTGCCAGTAGCCTAGCGGGAATGGTCGGTGAGCAGTTCTTC. Protein: CASSLAGMVGEQFF. The chain recombines TRBV19 with TRBJ2-1; 9 bases agree with TRBD2. The V gene's germline CDR1 is LNHDA and CDR2 SQIVND (reference sequence). The length of the CDR3 is 14 residues. J was trimmed by 9 bases and V by 6 bases; bases with no gene match: 9.

The chain has TRBV28 and TRBJ2-7; 7 bases are a match to TRBD1. This CDR3 has 14 residues. CDR1 is MDHEN and CDR2 is SYDVKM in the germline V gene. V dropped 6 bases and J dropped 2; count of bases not matched to a gene: 7. The DNA for the CDR3 is TGTGCCAGCAGCCCAGGGGGAGTTACCTACGAGCAGTACTTC. Its protein product is CASSPGGVTYEQYF.

V gene TRBV5-1 combines with J gene TRBJ1-1; D is uncertain. Germline V CDR1 and CDR2: SGHRS, YFSETQ. V gave up 0 bases and J gave up 1 base, with 7 bases separating them. CDR3 size: 14 residues. DNA for the CDR3: TGCGCCAGCAGCTTGGGCACAAGGAACACTGAAGCTTTCTTT. Protein: CASSLGTRNTEAFF.

This chain links TRBV6-1 with TRBJ1-1; possible D gene TRBD1, 6 bases. Germline-derived CDR1 and CDR2 are MNHNS and SASEGT. Trimming shortened V by 8 bases and J by 3 bases, and 19 bases separated the two germline ends. The CDR3 consists of 15 residues. DNA for the CDR3: TGTGCCAGCCAAAAATTCAGGGGTCCCCACACTGAAGCTTTCTTT. It yields the protein CASQKFRGPHTEAFF.

This chain connects TRBV30 to TRBJ2-1; TRBD2 matches 12 bases. Germline lookup yields CDR1 GTSNPN and CDR2 SVGIG (reference sequence). The CDR3 totals 15 residues. V trimming: 2 bases; J trimming: 4 bases; junction bases outside the gene matches: 3. The CDR3: CAWSPTSGGYNEQFF. The CDR3 DNA follows: TGTGCCTGGAGTCCGACTAGCGGGGGTTACAATGAGCAGTTCTTC.

The chain has TRBV7-8 and TRBJ2-5, with a weak D call TRBD2 (5 bases). V lost 4 bases and J 5 bases, leaving 8 bases between the germline ends. This CDR3 comprises 12 residues. Germline values: CDR1 SGHVS, CDR2 FQNEAQ. The CDR3 nucleotides read TGTGCCAGCAGCTCCCCGGGGGAGACCCAGTACTTC. It codes for CASSSPGETQYF.

The chain employs TRBV11-2 and TRBJ2-7, with D unresolved. The CDR3 is 15 amino acids. V was clipped by 0 bases and J by 5 bases, with 14 bases between them. Per the germline V gene, CDR1 is SGHAT and CDR2 is FQNNGV. CDR3 loop: CASSLDIASRNEQYF. CDR3 coding DNA: TGTGCCAGCAGCTTAGACATCGCAAGCCGCAACGAGCAGTACTTC.

The chain joins TRBV7-8 to TRBJ2-7, with 8 bases fitting TRBD2. The CDR3 extends over 15 amino acids. V was pared by 1 base and J by 4 bases, with 6 bases of the junction left unmatched. CDR1 is SGHVS, CDR2 FQNEAQ, per germline. CDR3 sequence reads: CASSLVSGGGYEQYF. The CDR3 region has the DNA TGTGCCAGCAGCTTAGTGAGCGGGGGAGGGTACGAGCAGTACTTC.

A single count supports this clone. The CDR3 bases are TGTGCCAGTAGTATATCGGCTTCGGGGGTAAACATTCAGTACTTC. It codes for CASSISASGVNIQYF. The chain uses TRBV19 and TRBJ2-4, with D perhaps matching TRBD2 (6 bases). V dropped 2 bases and J dropped 6 bases, with 14 bases sitting between them. This CDR3 is built from 15 residues. From germline, CDR1 is LNHDA and CDR2 SQIVND (reference sequence). Supplemented by reference TRBV19 and TRBJ2-4, the full variable domain reads DGGITQSPKYLFRKEGQNVTLSCEQNLNHDAMYWYRQDPGQGLRLIYYSQIVNDFQKGDIAEGYSVSREKKESFPLTVTSAQKNPTAFYLCASSISASGVNIQYFGAGTRLSVL.

This clone occurred once. The chain employs TRBV7-8 and TRBJ2-7, with a tentative D call TRBD2 (6 bases). Trimming cost V 3 bases and J 3 bases, with 9 bases left between them. The CDR3 is 13 residues long. Per germline, CDR1 SGHVS and CDR2 FQNEAQ. DNA for the CDR3: TGTGCCAGCAGCTTTAGCGGAAACTACGAGCAGTACTTC. Its translation is CASSFSGNYEQYF.

The rearrangement joins TRBV6-1 to TRBJ2-7, with 7 bases aligning to TRBD2. Germline CDR1 MNHNS, CDR2 SASEGT. V dropped 8 bases and J dropped 7; count of bases not matched to a gene: 8. The CDR3 covers 12 residues. This chain's CDR3 is CASLGRVGEQYF. In DNA form, the CDR3 reads TGTGCCAGCCTGGGGAGGGTCGGAGAGCAGTACTTC.

The chain employs TRBV7-9 and TRBJ2-1; D is possibly TRBD2 (6 bases). V lost 5 bases to trimming and J lost 7 bases, with 21 bases between them. The V gene's germline CDR1 is SEHNR and CDR2 FQNEAQ (reference sequence). The CDR3 loop spans 16 amino acids. The CDR3 DNA sequence: TGTGCCAGCAGCCTGATGGGTTGGAGAGGAGGGAATGAGCAGTTCTTC. This encodes CASSLMGWRGGNEQFF. Looking up the rest from reference TRBV7-9 and TRBJ2-1 gives the full variable domain: DTGVSQNPRHKITKRGQNVTFRCDPISEHNRLYWYRQTLGQGPEFLTYFQNEAQLEKSRLLSDRFSAERPKGSFSTLEIQRTEQGDSAMYLCASSLMGWRGGNEQFFGPGTRLTVL.

J is TRBJ2-1 and V is TRBV19; D is possibly TRBD2 (5 bases). The CDR3 is made up of 13 amino acids. V was pared by 3 bases and J by 8 bases, with 11 bases between. Looked up from germline, CDR1 is LNHDA and CDR2 is SQIVND (reference sequence). DNA for the CDR3: TGTGCCAGTAGTATCCGGGCGGGCGATGAGCAGTTCTTC. This gives the protein CASSIRAGDEQFF. Full variable domain (remainder filled in from reference TRBV19 and TRBJ2-1): DGGITQSPKYLFRKEGQNVTLSCEQNLNHDAMYWYRQDPGQGLRLIYYSQIVNDFQKGDIAEGYSVSREKKESFPLTVTSAQKNPTAFYLCASSIRAGDEQFFGPGTRLTVL.

This rearrangement joins TRBV28 to TRBJ2-7, with 7 nucleotides matching TRBD1. After removal of 6 bases from V and 2 bases from J, the junction contained 7 bases not matched to a gene. Germline assignment: CDR1 MDHEN and CDR2 SYDVKM. CDR3 length: 14 amino acids. The CDR3 reads CASRAGTATYEQYF. The CDR3 DNA sequence: TGTGCCAGCAGGGCAGGGACAGCCACCTACGAGCAGTACTTC. The whole variable domain, remainder taken from reference TRBV28 and TRBJ2-7, is DVKVTQSSRYLVKRTGEKVFLECVQDMDHENMFWYRQDPGLGLRLIYFSYDVKMKEKGDIPEGYSVSREKKERFSLILESASTNQTSMYLCASRAGTATYEQYFGPGTRLTVT.

A single count supports this clone. The chain joins TRBV7-8 to TRBJ2-3; 11 nucleotides match TRBD2. V lost 4 bases, J lost 5 bases, and 5 bases stayed unmatched. Germline V gives CDR1 SGHVS, CDR2 FQNEAQ. There are 15 residues in the CDR3. In DNA, the CDR3 is TGTGCCAGCAGCTCGTGGACTAGCGGGTTAGATACGCAGTATTTT. Protein sequence: CASSSWTSGLDTQYF.

The chain links TRBV21-1 to TRBJ2-5; the DNA was not used to check the table's D call, TRBD1. TRBV21-1 is a pseudogene segment. This CDR3 is 13 amino acids long. This CDR3 is CAMPGQPKGTQYF. CDR3 DNA sequence: TGTGCCATGCCGGGACAGCCTAAGGGGACCCAGTACTTC.

V usage is TRBV10-3 and J usage is TRBJ2-4, with D possibly being TRBD1 (6 bases). The V gene lost 5 bases and the J gene lost 6 bases, with 11 bases spanning the gap. Germline lookup yields CDR1 ENHRY and CDR2 SYGVKD. The CDR3 contains 13 residues. CDR3 region: CAISPGQTNIQYF. The CDR3 nucleotides read TGTGCCATCAGTCCCGGACAGACAAACATTCAGTACTTC.

This clone was found once. This rearrangement joins TRBV19 to TRBJ1-1; D is perhaps TRBD1 (5 bases). This CDR3 is 13 amino acids long. V lost 1 base, J lost 12 bases, and 15 bases lay in between. Germline CDR1 LNHDA, CDR2 SQIVND (reference sequence). The CDR3 DNA reads TGTGCCAGTAGTATAGTCAACGGGGCAGGAACTTTCTTT. It is translated as CASSIVNGAGTFF.

The chain has TRBV19 and TRBJ2-3; no reliable D call. Trimming cost V 4 bases and J 1 base, with 6 bases left between them. CDR1 LNHDA and CDR2 SQIVND come from the germline V gene (reference sequence). The CDR3 is 13 amino acids. CDR3 loop: CASSREGTDTQYF. DNA of the CDR3: TGTGCCAGTAGTAGGGAAGGCACAGATACGCAGTATTTT. The full variable domain, its missing parts supplied by reference TRBV19 and TRBJ2-3, is DGGITQSPKYLFRKEGQNVTLSCEQNLNHDAMYWYRQDPGQGLRLIYYSQIVNDFQKGDIAEGYSVSREKKESFPLTVTSAQKNPTAFYLCASSREGTDTQYFGPGTRLTVL.

J is TRBJ2-2 and V is TRBV27, with 7 bases identical to TRBD1. The germline gives CDR1 MNHEY, CDR2 SMNVEV (reference sequence). V lost 7 bases and J lost 5; bases outside the gene matches: 4. The CDR3 has 13 residues. CDR3 region: CASKTTGTGELFF. CDR3 nucleotide sequence: TGTGCCAGCAAAACGACAGGGACCGGGGAGCTGTTTTTT.

The chain is built from TRBV5-1 and TRBJ2-3; 9 nucleotides line up with TRBD2. Germline values: CDR1 SGHRS, CDR2 YFSETQ. The CDR3 loop spans 18 amino acids. Trimming cost V 0 bases and J 3 bases; bases outside gene matches: 11. CDR3 protein: CASSLAGMGSGGTDTQYF. CDR3 coding DNA: TGCGCCAGCAGCTTGGCCGGAATGGGTAGCGGGGGAACAGATACGCAGTATTTT.